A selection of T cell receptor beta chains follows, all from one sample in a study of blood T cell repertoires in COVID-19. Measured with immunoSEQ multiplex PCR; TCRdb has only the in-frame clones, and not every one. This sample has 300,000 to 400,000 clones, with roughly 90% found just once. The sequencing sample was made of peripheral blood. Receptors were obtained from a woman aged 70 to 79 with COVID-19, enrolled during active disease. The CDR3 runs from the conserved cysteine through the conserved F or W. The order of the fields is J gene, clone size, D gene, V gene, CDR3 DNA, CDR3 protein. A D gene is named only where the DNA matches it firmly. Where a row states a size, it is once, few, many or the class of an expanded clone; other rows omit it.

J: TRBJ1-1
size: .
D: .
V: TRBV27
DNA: TGTGCCAGCAGTTTATCGGTGGGGCTGGGAAGGAACACTGAAGCTTTCTTT
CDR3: CASSLSVGLGRNTEAFF

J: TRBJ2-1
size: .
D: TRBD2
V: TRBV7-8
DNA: TGTGCCAGCAGCCCACGTTCCAGCGGGGGATCCCTTTACAATGAGCAGTTCTTC
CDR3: CASSPRSSGGSLYNEQFF

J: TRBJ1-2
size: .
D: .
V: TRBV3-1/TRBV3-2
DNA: TGTGCCAGCAGCCAAATCGGAGGTGGCTACACCTTC
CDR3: CASSQIGGGYTF

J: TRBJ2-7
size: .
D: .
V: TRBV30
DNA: TGTGCCTGGAGTGTACTTCCTAACTACGAGCAGTACTTC
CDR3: CAWSVLPNYEQYF

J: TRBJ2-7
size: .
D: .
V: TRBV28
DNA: TGTGCCAGCCGGGGGGCTTGGGGCTACGAGCAGTACTTC
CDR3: CASRGAWGYEQYF

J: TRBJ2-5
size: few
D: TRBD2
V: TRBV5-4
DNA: TGTGCCAGCAGCCCCTCGCGGGGGGGCCTAGAGACCCAGTACTTC
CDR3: CASSPSRGGLETQYF

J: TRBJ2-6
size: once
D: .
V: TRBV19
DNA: TGTGCCAGTAGTACGGGGACACGGAAATCTGGGGCCAACGTCCTGACTTTC
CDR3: CASSTGTRKSGANVLTF

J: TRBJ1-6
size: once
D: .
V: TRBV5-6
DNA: TGTGCCAGCAGCTCAGGGGTTTCACCCCTCCACTTT
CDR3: CASSSGVSPLHF

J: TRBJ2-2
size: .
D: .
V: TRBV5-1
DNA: TGCGCCAGCAGCTCAGGGCTCCCGAACACCGGGGAGCTGTTTTTT
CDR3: CASSSGLPNTGELFF

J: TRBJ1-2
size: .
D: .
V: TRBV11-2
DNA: TGTGCCAGCAGCTTACAGGGGCCCGGGTATGGCTACACCTTC
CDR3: CASSLQGPGYGYTF

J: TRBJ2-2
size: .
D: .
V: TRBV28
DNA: TGTGCCAGCATGAGGGTTTGGTCAGACTCCGGGGAGCTGTTTTTT
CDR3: CASMRVWSDSGELFF

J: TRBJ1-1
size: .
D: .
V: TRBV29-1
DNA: TGCAGCGTTGAAAACGTTCGGGGAGCTTTCTTT
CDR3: CSVENVRGAFF

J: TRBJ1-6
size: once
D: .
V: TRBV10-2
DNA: TGCGCCAGCGGGAGCTCCTATAATTCACCCCTCCACTTT
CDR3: CASGSSYNSPLHF

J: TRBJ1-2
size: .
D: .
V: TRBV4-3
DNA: TGCGCCAGCAGCCAAGACGGGGGGAGGAGTGGCTACACCTTC
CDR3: CASSQDGGRSGYTF

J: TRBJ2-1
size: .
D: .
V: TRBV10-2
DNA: TGCGCCACCAACCGAGGGTACAATGAGCAGTTCTTC
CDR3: CATNRGYNEQFF

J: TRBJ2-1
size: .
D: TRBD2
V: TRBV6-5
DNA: TGTGCCAGCAGTTCCCAAGCGGGGGGGCTTCGTGAGCAGTTCTTC
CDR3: CASSSQAGGLREQFF

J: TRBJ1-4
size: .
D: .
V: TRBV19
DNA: TGTGCCAGTAGTAGGCAGGGCAATGAAAAACTGTTTTTT
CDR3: CASSRQGNEKLFF

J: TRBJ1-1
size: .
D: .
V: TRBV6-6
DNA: TGTGCCAGCAGTCGCCGTGACCCCGGGACATCCGAAGCTTTCTTT
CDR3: CASSRRDPGTSEAFF

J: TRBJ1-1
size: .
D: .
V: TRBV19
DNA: TGTGCCAGTAGGGAGTGGGCAGGGGAGGGGACTGAAGCTTTCTTT
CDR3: CASREWAGEGTEAFF

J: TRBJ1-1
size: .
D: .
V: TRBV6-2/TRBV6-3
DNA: TGTGCCAGCAGTTACCCGGGGGTTGGAGCTTTCTTT
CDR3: CASSYPGVGAFF

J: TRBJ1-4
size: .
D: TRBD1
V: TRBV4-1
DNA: TGCGCCAGCAGCCCGGCCTTGCGGGACAGTGAAAAACTGTTTTTT
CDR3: CASSPALRDSEKLFF

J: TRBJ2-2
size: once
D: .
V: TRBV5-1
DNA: TGCGCCAGCAGCTTGTATCTGCCCTCGGTCACCGGGGAGCTGTTTTTT
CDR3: CASSLYLPSVTGELFF

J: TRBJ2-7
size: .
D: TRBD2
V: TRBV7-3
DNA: TGTGCCAGCAGCTTAGGCGGGGGATCCTACGAGCAGTACTTC
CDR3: CASSLGGGSYEQYF

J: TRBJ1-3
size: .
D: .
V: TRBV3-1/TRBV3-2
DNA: TGTGCCAGCAGCCAAGATCCCAGGGGAAGGTCTGGAAACACCATATATTTT
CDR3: CASSQDPRGRSGNTIYF

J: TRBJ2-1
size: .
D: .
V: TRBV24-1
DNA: TGTGCCACCAGTGATCCCTATGTAGCGGTTGAGCAGTTCTTC
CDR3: CATSDPYVAVEQFF

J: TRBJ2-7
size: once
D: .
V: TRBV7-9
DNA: TGTGCCAGCAGCATCCCGGGACTTCCTTCCTACGAGCAGTACTTC
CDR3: CASSIPGLPSYEQYF

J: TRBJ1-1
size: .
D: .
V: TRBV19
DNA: TGTGCCAGTAGTATCGGAGCCGACAGAATCCCTGAAGCTTTCTTT
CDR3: CASSIGADRIPEAFF

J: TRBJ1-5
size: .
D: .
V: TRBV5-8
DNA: TGTGCCAGCAGATTCCCACAGGGTGGGAGCAATCAGCCCCAGCATTTT
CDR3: CASRFPQGGSNQPQHF

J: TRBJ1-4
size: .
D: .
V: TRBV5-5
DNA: TGTGCCAGCAGCTGGATATCGGGTGAAAAACTGTTTTTT
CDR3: CASSWISGEKLFF